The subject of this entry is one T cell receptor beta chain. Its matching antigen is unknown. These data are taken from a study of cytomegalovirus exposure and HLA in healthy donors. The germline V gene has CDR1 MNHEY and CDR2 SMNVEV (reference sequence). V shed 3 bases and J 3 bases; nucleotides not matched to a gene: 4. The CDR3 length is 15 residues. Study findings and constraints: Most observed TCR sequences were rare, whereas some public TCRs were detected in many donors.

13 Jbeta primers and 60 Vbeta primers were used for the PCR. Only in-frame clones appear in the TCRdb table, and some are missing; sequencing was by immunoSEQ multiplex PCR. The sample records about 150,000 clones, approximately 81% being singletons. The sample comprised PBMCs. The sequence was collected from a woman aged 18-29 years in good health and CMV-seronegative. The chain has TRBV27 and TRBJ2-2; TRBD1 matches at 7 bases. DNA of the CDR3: TGTGCCAGCAGTTTCGACAGGGCGGACACCGGGGAGCTGTTTTTT. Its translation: CASSFDRADTGELFF.